The source of this TCR beta chain is a study of T cell responses to AZD1222 COVID-19 vaccine. Profiled with immunoSEQ multiplex PCR; TCRdb holds only in-frame clones, not every one. The sample lists around 120,000 clones, over 75% occurring once. The CDR3 extends over 14 amino acids. V was trimmed by 3 bases and J by 5 bases, leaving 11 bases between them. Germline V gene lookup returns CDR1 MNHEY and CDR2 SVGAGI. This clone was found once. J is TRBJ1-5 and V is TRBV6-5, with a tentative D call TRBD1 (5 bases). This sequence was found in an adult in good health. The source was peripheral blood, collected on day 0 of MenACWY control vaccination. The CDR3 protein is CASSYRDGHQPQHF. The CDR3 DNA follows: TGTGCCAGCAGTTATCGGGACGGCCATCAGCCCCAGCATTTT.